The 21 T cell receptor beta chains listed next were all sequenced from one sample in a study of control samples from healthy donors and cancer patients. Sequencing was performed with immunoSEQ multiplex PCR; in TCRdb, only in-frame clones are kept and a portion is missing. The table has over 80,000 clones, around three quarters seen once. The sample comprised blood. These receptors all stem from a woman in her 30s in good health.

The genes are TRBV10-1 and TRBJ2-7; 8 bases match TRBD1. Germline V gives CDR1 WNHNN, CDR2 SYGVQD (reference sequence). V was clipped by 5 bases and J by 1 base; unmatched bases: 1. This CDR3 comprises 13 residues. The CDR3 coding sequence is TGCGCCAGCAGTTGGACAGGGTCCTACGAGCAGTACTTC. Its protein product is CASSWTGSYEQYF.

The chain has TRBV9 and TRBJ2-3; D may be TRBD1 or TRBD2 (6 bases each). Trimming removed 1 base at V and 5 bases at J, with 17 bases between. The CDR3 length is 16 residues. Germline lookup yields CDR1 SGDLS and CDR2 YYNGEE. The CDR3 loop is CASSVNWGASGDTQYF. The DNA of the CDR3 is TGTGCCAGCAGCGTAAACTGGGGGGCCTCGGGAGATACGCAGTATTTT.

The J gene is TRBJ1-4, the V gene TRBV3-1 (or the pseudogene TRBV3-2); no definite D call. CDR1 and CDR2 (germline): LGHDT, YNNKEL (reference sequence). This CDR3 has 14 amino acids. V lost 1 base to trimming and J lost 7 bases, with 10 bases between them. In nucleotides, the CDR3 is TGTGCCAGCAGCCAAGCGGGGTCCACTGAAAAACTGTTTTTT. Its translation: CASSQAGSTEKLFF.

V usage is TRBV10-3 and J usage is TRBJ1-1; TRBD1 aligns across 7 bases. Germline-derived CDR1 and CDR2 are ENHRY and SYGVKD. V gave up 5 bases and J gave up 1 base; unmatched junction bases: 4. This CDR3 comprises 14 residues. DNA of the CDR3: TGTGCCATCAGTTGGACAGGAACGAACACTGAAGCTTTCTTT. Translating it yields CAISWTGTNTEAFF.

V is TRBV11-1 and J is TRBJ1-1; 7 positions agree with TRBD1. Per the germline V gene, CDR1 is SGHAT and CDR2 is FQDESV (reference sequence). The V gene end was trimmed by 7 bases and the J gene end by 2 bases; junction bases not matched to a gene: 10. CDR3 length equals 15 residues. The CDR3 nucleotides read TGTGCCAGCATCCGGGACAGTAGATCTAACACTGAAGCTTTCTTT. Translating it yields CASIRDSRSNTEAFF.

The CDR3 nucleotides read TGTGCCAGCAGCTTAAGGGGACAGGGGGAGGCGAACACCGGGGAGCTGTTTTTT. This codes for CASSLRGQGEANTGELFF. J is TRBJ2-2 and V is TRBV7-8, with TRBD1 identical over 11 bases. The CDR3 runs 18 residues. The germline CDR1 and CDR2 sequences are SGHVS and FQNEAQ. V trimming: 2 bases; J trimming: 0 bases; junction bases outside the gene matches: 5.

This clone was counted a single time. The chain joins TRBV2 to TRBJ1-3, with no clear D. The ends were cut back, 5 bases at V and 6 bases at J, with 8 bases in the middle. Per the germline V gene, CDR1 is SNHLY and CDR2 is FYNNEI. The CDR3 extends over 12 amino acids. The CDR3 DNA reads TGTGCCAGCAGTCCTTCCCTAAACACCATATATTTT. It is translated as CASSPSLNTIYF. The whole variable domain, filled in from reference TRBV2 and TRBJ1-3, reads EPEVTQTPSHQVTQMGQEVILRCVPISNHLYFYWYRQILGQKVEFLVSFYNNEISEKSEIFDDQFSVERPDGSNFTLKIRSTKLEDSAMYFCASSPSLNTIYFGEGSWLTVV.

This chain connects TRBV9 to TRBJ1-2; D unclear. The V end was cut by 0 bases, the J end by 3 bases, with 9 bases between. CDR1 SGDLS and CDR2 YYNGEE come from the germline V gene. This CDR3 is built from 14 residues. CDR3: CASSVDQEHYGYTF. The CDR3 DNA sequence: TGTGCCAGCAGCGTAGATCAGGAGCACTATGGCTACACCTTC.

The chain is built from TRBV3-1 (or the pseudogene TRBV3-2) and TRBJ2-1; 12 bases line up with TRBD2. Germline V gene lookup returns CDR1 LGHDT and CDR2 YNNKEL (reference sequence). V was clipped by 0 bases and J by 7 bases; unmatched bases: 10. The CDR3 sequence is 18 residues long. For the CDR3, the DNA is TGTGCCAGCAGCCAAGATAGGACTAGCGGGGTTACGGGGAATGAGCAGTTCTTC. This sequence encodes CASSQDRTSGVTGNEQFF.

With regard to this clone: Compared with germline, one end of the junction differs, possibly owing to a read error. This chain links TRBV5-5 with TRBJ1-2; D call uncertain. This CDR3 has 14 residues. Germline CDR1 reads SGHKS; CDR2 reads YYEKEE (reference sequence). The CDR3 loop is CASTLMSGNYGYTF. The CDR3 DNA is TGTGCCAGCACCTTGATGAGTGGCAACTATGGCTACACCTTC.

The chain joins TRBV19 to TRBJ1-1; the D gene is possibly TRBD1 (5 bases). Per the germline V gene, CDR1 is LNHDA and CDR2 is SQIVND (reference sequence). CDR3 length: 15 amino acids. Trimming shortened V by 3 bases and J by 4 bases, and 15 bases separated the two germline ends. This chain's CDR3 is CASSIRGAAGTEAFF. The CDR3, as DNA: TGTGCCAGTAGTATTCGAGGGGCCGCCGGCACTGAAGCTTTCTTT.

The chain joins TRBV7-2 to TRBJ2-5; D unclear. CDR1 and CDR2 from the germline V gene are SGHTA and FQGNSA. V was trimmed by 5 bases and J by 5 bases, leaving 18 bases between them. This CDR3 comprises 15 residues. The CDR3 DNA sequence: TGTGCCAGCAGCCCAGACCACAACCGCCGGGAGACCCAGTACTTC. This codes for CASSPDHNRRETQYF.

V usage is TRBV19 and J usage is TRBJ1-1; D is undetermined. Per germline, CDR1 LNHDA and CDR2 SQIVND (reference sequence). The CDR3 sequence is 13 residues long. V was pared by 5 bases and J by 1 base, with 8 bases between. CDR3 coding DNA: TGTGCCAGTAGTTTTCCATGGAACACTGAAGCTTTCTTT. Translated, it gives CASSFPWNTEAFF.

This clone was counted once. V gene TRBV6-2 or TRBV6-3 combines with J gene TRBJ1-1; D remains ambiguous. The germline gives CDR1 MNHEY, CDR2 SVGEGT. The CDR3 totals 15 residues. V gave up 5 bases and J gave up 1 base, with 14 bases separating them. The CDR3: CASSPSGARNTEAFF. The CDR3 DNA reads TGTGCCAGCAGTCCCTCGGGCGCCAGGAACACTGAAGCTTTCTTT.

The chain employs TRBV14 and TRBJ2-1; D is possibly TRBD1 or TRBD2 (5 bases each). Trimming shortened V by 0 bases and J by 0 bases, and 12 bases separated the two germline ends. The CDR3 spans 17 residues. The germline V gene encodes CDR1 SGHDN and CDR2 FVKESK. The CDR3 loop is CASSQDWGLGSYNEQFF. CDR3 in DNA: TGTGCCAGCAGCCAAGATTGGGGGTTGGGCTCCTACAATGAGCAGTTCTTC.

This chain links TRBV19 with TRBJ1-2; tentative D call: TRBD1 (5 bases). The CDR3 has 13 residues. Germline CDR1 reads LNHDA; CDR2 reads SQIVND (reference sequence). The germline V and J ends were trimmed by 5 bases and 6 bases, with 13 bases remaining between them. The CDR3 loop reads CASSGTGGNGYTF. CDR3 nucleotides: TGTGCCAGTAGTGGCACAGGCGGGAATGGCTACACCTTC.

This clone has just a few counts. The J gene is TRBJ2-7, the V gene TRBV5-1; D not resolved. Trimming stripped 2 bases from V and 4 bases from J, with 4 bases between. The CDR3 totals 11 residues. CDR1 and CDR2 (germline): SGHRS, YFSETQ. The CDR3 DNA reads as TGCGCCAGCAGCTTAGGGTACGAGCAGTACTTC. Amino acid sequence: CASSLGYEQYF.

In its sample, this clone was seen once. The chain is built from TRBV12-5 and TRBJ1-1, with 7 bases aligning to TRBD1. The J segment lost 5 bases and the V segment lost 4 bases, leaving 7 bases of the junction unmatched. The germline V gene has CDR1 LGHNT and CDR2 FRNRAP. This CDR3 comprises 14 residues. CDR3 amino acids: CASGWGQLQTEAFF. The CDR3 nucleotides are TGTGCTAGTGGTTGGGGACAGCTCCAAACTGAAGCTTTCTTT.

The chain combines TRBV11-2 with TRBJ2-7; D remains ambiguous. This CDR3 is built from 15 residues. The V end lost 1 base, the J end lost 5 bases, and 15 bases lay between the germline ends. Germline values: CDR1 SGHAT, CDR2 FQNNGV. As DNA, the CDR3 is TGTGCCAGCAGCTTAGGCCGTTTTGTGTTTCACGAGCAGTACTTC. Amino acids: CASSLGRFVFHEQYF.

This clone occurred a few times. J is TRBJ2-7 and V is TRBV5-1; D is unclear. This CDR3 is built from 11 residues. Germline V lookup: CDR1 SGHRS, CDR2 YFSETQ. The V end was cut by 1 base, the J end by 7 bases, with 6 bases between. CDR3: CASSLNAEQYF. The CDR3 nucleotides read TGCGCCAGCAGCTTGAATGCGGAGCAGTACTTC. Using reference TRBV5-1 and TRBJ2-7 for the parts outside the CDR3, the full variable domain is KAGVTQTPRYLIKTRGQQVTLSCSPISGHRSVSWYQQTPGQGLQFLFEYFSETQRNKGNFPGRFSGRQFSNSRSEMNVSTLELGDSALYLCASSLNAEQYFGPGTRLTVT.

V and J are TRBV12-5 and TRBJ2-1; D is ambiguous. With 5 bases removed from V and 9 bases from J, the gap between germline ends came to 14 bases. The CDR3 is 13 amino acids. Looked up from germline, CDR1 is LGHNT and CDR2 is FRNRAP. Written as DNA, the CDR3 is TGTGCTAGTGGTGCCGGTGCCTCGGCTGAGCAGTTCTTC. Its protein product is CASGAGASAEQFF.